The clone carrying this T cell receptor beta chain has at least ten counts. Antigen: not known. Germline values: CDR1 GTSNPN, CDR2 SVGIG (reference sequence). CDR3 size: 15 residues. V dropped 3 bases and J dropped 6; count of bases not matched to a gene: 9. These data belong to a study of beta chain features in type 1 diabetes. Whole-study findings and limits: Shortening that was moderate but significant affected the TCRB CDR3s of Type 1 diabetes patients in all four CD4+ subsets. When cDNA is sequenced, cells with high TCR expression could be over-represented. For type 1 diabetes patients, VDJ junctions showed fewer insertions and more deletions.

Since all of the isolated RNA was reverse transcribed, expressed TCRB transcripts were what got sequenced. Measured with immunoSEQ multiplex PCR; TCRdb has only the in-frame clones, and not every one. The top ten hold less than 3% of the sample, which has about 150,000 clones, less than 9.5% seen once. The sample comprised central memory CD4+ T cells from blood. The clonotype comes from a woman younger than 35 in good health. The rearrangement uses TRBV30 and TRBJ2-1; 9 positions match TRBD2. The CDR3 sequence: CAWRKRAGGPNEQFF. The CDR3 nucleotides read TGTGCCTGGAGGAAACGGGCGGGAGGGCCCAATGAGCAGTTCTTC.